This TCR beta chain was recovered during a study of T-cell memory formation after mild COVID-19. Study as a whole: TCR clusters showed largely donor specificity.

This CDR3 region has 14 residues. The ends were cut back, 5 bases at V and 0 bases at J, with 11 bases in the middle. A remark on this clonotype: Its antigen is not known.

Regarding the study as a whole: CD8+ contracting clones occupied EMRA, while CD4+ ones occupied mainly CM and EM.

A single record per CDR3 protein comes from TCRdb applying MiXCR to the 5' RACE reads. This table has 450,000 to 650,000 distinct CDR3 sequences, about a fifth appearing once. The sample taken for sequencing was PBMCs or a T cell subset sorted from them (not recorded which). The rearrangement uses TRBV12-3 or TRBV12-4 and TRBJ2-7; possible D gene TRBD1, 6 bases. The receptor's source is an adult woman who had mild COVID-19 (a few samples of this study predate the infection). Cell type and time point are not known. The chain's CDR3 is CASSGYRDSYEQYF. DNA of the CDR3: TGTGCCAGCAGTGGCTACAGGGACTCCTACGAGCAGTACTTC.